The entry below describes one TCR beta chain. What it binds is not known. These data belong to a study of Ad26.COV2.S vaccination and SARS-CoV-2 variants. Study-level results: Using TCR breadth and depth analyses may have led to underestimated total T cell responses.

As to treatment: about 20 received Ad26.COV2.S at low or high dose, single or two shots; several received placebo; per-sample allocation not given. At day 63 after the first vaccine or placebo injection, samples were drawn. Using immunoSEQ multiplex PCR, the repertoire was profiled, and TCRdb retains in-frame clones only, with some absent. The data show some 340,000 clones, over 80% seen once. The CDR3 runs 16 residues. V was pared by 1 base and J by 4 bases, with 14 bases between. Germline assignment: CDR1 SGHTA and CDR2 FQGNSA. Sequenced material: peripheral blood, taken in a trial of Ad26.COV2.S vaccine versus placebo. This receptor was obtained from a person aged 18-65 years who received the Ad26.COV2.S COVID-19 vaccine or a placebo. This rearrangement joins TRBV7-2 to TRBJ2-1; no clear D gene. CDR3 nucleotides: TGTGCCAGCAGCTTAGGGTTAGGTGGCTCTTACAATGAGCAGTTCTTC. It is translated as CASSLGLGGSYNEQFF.